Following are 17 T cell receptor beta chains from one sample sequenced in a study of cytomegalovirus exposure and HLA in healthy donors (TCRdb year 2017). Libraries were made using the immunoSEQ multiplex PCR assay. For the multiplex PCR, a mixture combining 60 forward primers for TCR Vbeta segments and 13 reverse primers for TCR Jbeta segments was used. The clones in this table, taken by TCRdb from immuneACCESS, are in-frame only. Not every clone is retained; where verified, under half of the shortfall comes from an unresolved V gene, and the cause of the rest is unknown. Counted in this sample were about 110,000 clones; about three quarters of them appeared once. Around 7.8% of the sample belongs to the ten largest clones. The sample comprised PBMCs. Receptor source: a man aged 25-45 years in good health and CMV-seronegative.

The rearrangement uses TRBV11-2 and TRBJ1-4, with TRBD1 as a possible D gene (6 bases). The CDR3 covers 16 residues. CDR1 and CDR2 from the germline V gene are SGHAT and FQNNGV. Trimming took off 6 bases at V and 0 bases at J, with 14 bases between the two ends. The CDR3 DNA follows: TGTGCCAGCAGTCCCGGACAGATAGCAACTAATGAAAAACTGTTTTTT. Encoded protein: CASSPGQIATNEKLFF. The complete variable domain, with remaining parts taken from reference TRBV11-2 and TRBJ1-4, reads EAGVAQSPRYKIIEKRQSVAFWCNPISGHATLYWYQQILGQGPKLLIQFQNNGVVDDSQLPKDRFSAERLKGVDSTLKIQPAKLEDSAVYLCASSPGQIATNEKLFFGSGTQLSVL.

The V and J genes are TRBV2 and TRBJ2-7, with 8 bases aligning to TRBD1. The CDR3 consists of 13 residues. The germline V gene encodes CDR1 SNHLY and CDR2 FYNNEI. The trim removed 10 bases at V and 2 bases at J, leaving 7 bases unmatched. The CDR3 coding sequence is TGTGCCAACCACAGGGGGAAACCCTACGAGCAGTACTTC. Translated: CANHRGKPYEQYF.

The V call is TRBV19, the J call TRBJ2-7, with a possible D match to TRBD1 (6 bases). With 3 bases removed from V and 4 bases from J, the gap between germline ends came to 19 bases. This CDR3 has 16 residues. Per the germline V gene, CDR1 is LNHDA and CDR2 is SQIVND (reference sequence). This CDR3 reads CASSISAEQGGYEQYF. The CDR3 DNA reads TGTGCCAGTAGTATTTCGGCAGAACAGGGTGGATACGAGCAGTACTTC.

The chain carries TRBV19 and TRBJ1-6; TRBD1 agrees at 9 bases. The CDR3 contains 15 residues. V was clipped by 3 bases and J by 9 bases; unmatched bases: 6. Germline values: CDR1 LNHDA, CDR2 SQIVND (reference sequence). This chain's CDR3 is CASSMGDRVGSPLHF. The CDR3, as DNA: TGTGCCAGTAGTATGGGGGACAGGGTAGGTTCACCCCTCCACTTT. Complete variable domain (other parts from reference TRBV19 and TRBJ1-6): DGGITQSPKYLFRKEGQNVTLSCEQNLNHDAMYWYRQDPGQGLRLIYYSQIVNDFQKGDIAEGYSVSREKKESFPLTVTSAQKNPTAFYLCASSMGDRVGSPLHFGNGTRLTVT.

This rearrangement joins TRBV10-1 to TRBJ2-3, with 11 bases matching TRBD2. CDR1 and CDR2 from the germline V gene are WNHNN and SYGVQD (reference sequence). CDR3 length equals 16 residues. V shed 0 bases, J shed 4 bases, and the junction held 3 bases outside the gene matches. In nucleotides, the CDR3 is TGCGCCAGCAGTGAGTCGTCTAGCGGGGGGTCAGATACGCAGTATTTT. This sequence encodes CASSESSSGGSDTQYF.

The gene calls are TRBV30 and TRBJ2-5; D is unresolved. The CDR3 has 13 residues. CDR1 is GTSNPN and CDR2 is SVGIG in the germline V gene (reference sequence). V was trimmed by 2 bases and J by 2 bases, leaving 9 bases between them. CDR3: CAWSSGRQETQYF. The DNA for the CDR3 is TGTGCCTGGAGTTCAGGAAGACAAGAGACCCAGTACTTC.

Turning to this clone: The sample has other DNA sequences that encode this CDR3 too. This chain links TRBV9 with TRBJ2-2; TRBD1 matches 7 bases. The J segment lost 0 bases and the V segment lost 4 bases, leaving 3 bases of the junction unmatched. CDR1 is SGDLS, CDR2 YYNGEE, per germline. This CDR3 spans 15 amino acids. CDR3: CASSPGTANTGELFF. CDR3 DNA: TGTGCCAGCAGCCCTGGGACAGCGAACACCGGGGAGCTGTTTTTT.

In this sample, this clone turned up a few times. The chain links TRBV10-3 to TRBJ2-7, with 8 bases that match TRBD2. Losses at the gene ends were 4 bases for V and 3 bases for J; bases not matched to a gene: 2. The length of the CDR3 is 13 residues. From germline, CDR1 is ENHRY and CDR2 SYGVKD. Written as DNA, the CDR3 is TGTGCCATCAGTGGGACTAGCTTCTACGAGCAGTACTTC. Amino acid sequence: CAISGTSFYEQYF.

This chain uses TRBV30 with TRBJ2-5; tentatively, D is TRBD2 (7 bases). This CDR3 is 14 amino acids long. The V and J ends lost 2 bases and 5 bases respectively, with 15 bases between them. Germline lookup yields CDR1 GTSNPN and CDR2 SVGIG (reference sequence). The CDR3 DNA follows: TGTGCCTGGAGTTGGTTGGGGGGGCAGGAGACCCAGTACTTC. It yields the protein CAWSWLGGQETQYF. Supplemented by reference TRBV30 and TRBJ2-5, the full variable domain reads SQTIHQWPATLVQPVGSPLSLECTVEGTSNPNLYWYRQAAGRGLQLLFYSVGIGQISSEVPQNLSASRPQDRQFILSSKKLLLSDSGFYLCAWSWLGGQETQYFGPGTRLLVL.

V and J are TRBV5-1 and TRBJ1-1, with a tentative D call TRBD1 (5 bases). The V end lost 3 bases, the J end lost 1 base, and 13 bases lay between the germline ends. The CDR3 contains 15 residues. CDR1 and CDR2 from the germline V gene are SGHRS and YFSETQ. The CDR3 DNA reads TGCGCCAGCAGCTCCTCGACAGAGGAGAACACTGAAGCTTTCTTT. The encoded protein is CASSSSTEENTEAFF.

The CDR3 sequence: CASSQEQGVLGSDTQYF. DNA for the CDR3: TGTGCCAGCAGCCAAGAGCAAGGGGTTTTGGGGTCAGATACGCAGTATTTT. The gene calls are TRBV4-2 and TRBJ2-3; TRBD1 is a possible D gene (5 bases). V lost 0 bases, J lost 4 bases, and 17 bases lay in between. CDR1 is LGHNA and CDR2 is YNFKEQ in the germline V gene. This CDR3 contains 17 residues.

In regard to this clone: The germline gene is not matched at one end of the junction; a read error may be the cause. For the CDR3, the DNA is TGTGCCAGCAGCGAAGCCCTCAGCGGGGCATTGAAAAACATTCAGTACTTC. As protein: CASSEALSGALKNIQYF. This sequence joins TRBV6-1 and TRBJ2-4; TRBD2 matches at 7 bases. Per germline, CDR1 MNHNS and CDR2 SASEGT. The CDR3 length is 17 residues.

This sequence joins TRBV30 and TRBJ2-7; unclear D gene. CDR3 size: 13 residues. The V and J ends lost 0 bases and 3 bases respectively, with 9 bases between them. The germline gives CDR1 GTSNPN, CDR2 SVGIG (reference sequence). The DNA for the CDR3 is TGTGCCTGGAGTGTACACCCGAACTACGAGCAGTACTTC. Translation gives CAWSVHPNYEQYF.

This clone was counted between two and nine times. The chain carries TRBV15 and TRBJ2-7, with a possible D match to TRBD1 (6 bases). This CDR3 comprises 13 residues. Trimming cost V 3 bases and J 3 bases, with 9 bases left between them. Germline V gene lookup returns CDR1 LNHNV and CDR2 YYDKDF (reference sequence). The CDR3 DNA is TGTGCCACCAGCAGTACAGGGTACTACGAGCAGTACTTC. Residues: CATSSTGYYEQYF.

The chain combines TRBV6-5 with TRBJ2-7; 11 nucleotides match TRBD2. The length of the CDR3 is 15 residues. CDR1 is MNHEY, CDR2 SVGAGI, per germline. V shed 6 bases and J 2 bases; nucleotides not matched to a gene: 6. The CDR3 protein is CASRTTSGAAYEQYF. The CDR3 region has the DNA TGTGCCAGCAGAACGACTAGCGGGGCAGCCTACGAGCAGTACTTC.

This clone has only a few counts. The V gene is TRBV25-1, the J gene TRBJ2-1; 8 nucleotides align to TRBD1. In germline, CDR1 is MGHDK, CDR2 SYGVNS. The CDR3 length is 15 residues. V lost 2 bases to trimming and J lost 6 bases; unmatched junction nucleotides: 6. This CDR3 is CASSEDRGMVNEQFF. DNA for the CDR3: TGTGCCAGCAGTGAAGACAGGGGAATGGTCAATGAGCAGTTCTTC.

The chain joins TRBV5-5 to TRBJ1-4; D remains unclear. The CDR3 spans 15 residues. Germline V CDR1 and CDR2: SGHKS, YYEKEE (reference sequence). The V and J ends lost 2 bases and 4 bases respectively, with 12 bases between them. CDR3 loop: CASSFSSGGNEKLFF. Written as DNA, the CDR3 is TGTGCCAGCAGCTTCAGTTCGGGAGGTAATGAAAAACTGTTTTTT.